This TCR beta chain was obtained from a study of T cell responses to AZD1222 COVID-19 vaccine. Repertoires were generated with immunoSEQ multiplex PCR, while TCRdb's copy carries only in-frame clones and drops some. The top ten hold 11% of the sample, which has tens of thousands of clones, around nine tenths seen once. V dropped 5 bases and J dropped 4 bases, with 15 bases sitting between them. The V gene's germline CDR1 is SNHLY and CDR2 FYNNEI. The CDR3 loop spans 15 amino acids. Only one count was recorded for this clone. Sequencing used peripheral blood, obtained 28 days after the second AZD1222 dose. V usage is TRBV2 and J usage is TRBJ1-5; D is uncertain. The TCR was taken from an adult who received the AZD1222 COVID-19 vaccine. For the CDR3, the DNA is TGTGCCAGCAGTCCCGGGCCAGCAAAGAATCAGCCCCAGCATTTT. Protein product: CASSPGPAKNQPQHF. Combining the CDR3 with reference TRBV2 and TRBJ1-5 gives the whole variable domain EPEVTQTPSHQVTQMGQEVILRCVPISNHLYFYWYRQILGQKVEFLVSFYNNEISEKSEIFDDQFSVERPDGSNFTLKIRSTKLEDSAMYFCASSPGPAKNQPQHFGDGTRLSIL.